This entry lists 17 T cell receptor beta chains sequenced from one sample in a study of T cell repertoires in cytomegalovirus infection (dated by TCRdb to the late 2010s). In light of the paper, this sample's treatment or condition label describes: in vitro stimulation with specific CMV peptide epitopes to enrich CMV-specific T cells. These receptors lack a known antigen. The listed sequencing device is Illumina HiSeq 1500. TCRdb trimmed the raw reads at Q25, called clones with MiXCR and kept productive beta chains. One record per CDR3 amino acid sequence lists the most common genes and DNA. The sample table contains 80,000 or so distinct CDR3 sequences; only one count was recorded for approximately 42% of them. Of the sample, 80% to 95% is held by the ten largest clones. The specimen was CD8+ T cells from cultured PBMCs, collected from culture after CMV antigen stimulation. The receptors stem from a human donor in good health (CMV status not recorded). Some clones in this sample may be carry-over from other donors' samples.

As concerns this clonotype: Mismatch with germline at one junction end may stem from a read error. The CDR3: CASTLRGEGSGQGATDTQYF. The CDR3 coding sequence is TGTGCCAGCACCTTAAGGGGGGAGGGGTCGGGACAGGGGGCCACAGATACGCAGTATTTT. The J gene is TRBJ2-3, the V gene TRBV7-2; TRBD1 matches at 12 bases. From germline, CDR1 is SGHTA and CDR2 FQGNSA. CDR3 length equals 20 residues.

This clonotype has just a few counts. The chain links TRBV7-9 to TRBJ1-5; maybe TRBD1 (6 bases). Germline assignment: CDR1 SEHNR and CDR2 FQNEAQ (reference sequence). Trimming shortened V by 5 bases and J by 2 bases, and 13 bases separated the two germline ends. This CDR3 has 15 residues. The CDR3 is CASSPQGYGNQPQHF. CDR3 DNA: TGTGCCAGCAGCCCCCAGGGGTATGGCAATCAGCCCCAGCATTTT.

The rearrangement joins TRBV5-5 to TRBJ1-1, with TRBD1 matching over 11 bases. Germline trimming cut 4 bases from V and 3 bases from J; bases unmatched to any gene: 5. Germline V lookup: CDR1 SGHKS, CDR2 YYEKEE (reference sequence). The CDR3 length is 15 residues. The CDR3 is CASSPDRGRDTEAFF. In DNA, the CDR3 is TGTGCCAGCAGCCCGGACAGGGGGCGGGACACTGAAGCTTTCTTT.

This clonotype has just one count. The rearrangement links TRBV5-1 to TRBJ1-1, with D perhaps matching TRBD1 (6 bases). CDR1 and CDR2 (germline): SGHRS, YFSETQ. The V end was cut by 0 bases, the J end by 3 bases, with 15 bases between. The CDR3 consists of 16 residues. The CDR3 spells CASSLAGGQSYTEAFF. CDR3 nucleotides: TGCGCCAGCAGCTTGGCGGGGGGGCAGTCGTACACTGAAGCTTTCTTT.

Only a few counts were recorded for this clonotype. V and J are TRBV7-9 and TRBJ2-5; 7 positions match TRBD1. Trimming cost V 5 bases and J 1 base; bases outside gene matches: 13. Germline values: CDR1 SEHNR, CDR2 FQNEAQ (reference sequence). The CDR3 loop spans 17 amino acids. CDR3 in DNA: TGTGCCAGCAGCCAGTGGGACAGCCGTATGGGCCAAGAGACCCAGTACTTC. This translates into CASSQWDSRMGQETQYF.

The genes are TRBV27 and TRBJ2-7; D is possibly TRBD1 (5 bases). CDR1 is MNHEY and CDR2 is SMNVEV in the germline V gene (reference sequence). This CDR3 region has 15 residues. V dropped 1 base and J dropped 0 bases, with 10 bases sitting between them. The CDR3 DNA is TGTGCCAGCAGTTTATACGTGGGGCCCTCCTACGAGCAGTACTTC. It is translated as CASSLYVGPSYEQYF.

The chain combines TRBV4-1 with TRBJ1-1; D may be TRBD1 (5 bases). The CDR3 contains 14 residues. V was clipped by 0 bases and J by 5 bases, with 10 bases between them. Looked up from germline, CDR1 is MGHRA and CDR2 is YSYEKL. The CDR3 spells CASSQEGVGTEAFF. CDR3 nucleotides: TGCGCCAGCAGCCAAGAGGGGGTAGGGACTGAAGCTTTCTTT.

This chain connects TRBV7-2 to TRBJ1-6; 10 positions agree with TRBD1. Germline values: CDR1 SGHTA, CDR2 FQGNSA. This CDR3 is 15 amino acids long. V lost 4 bases to trimming and J lost 10 bases; unmatched junction nucleotides: 7. The CDR3 DNA is TGTGCCAGCAGCTCGTCCGGGACAGGGGACTCACCCCTCCACTTT. Residues: CASSSSGTGDSPLHF. Based on the CDR3 plus reference TRBV7-2 and TRBJ1-6, the full variable domain is GAGVSQSPSNKVTEKGKDVELRCDPISGHTALYWYRQSLGQGLEFLIYFQGNSAPDKSGLPSDRFSAERTGGSVSTLTIQRTQQEDSAVYLCASSSSGTGDSPLHFGNGTRLTVT.

The chain links TRBV19 to TRBJ2-2; TRBD1 is a possible D gene (6 bases). Trimming removed 6 bases at V and 1 base at J, with 15 bases between. CDR3 length: 16 residues. Germline CDR1 is LNHDA and CDR2 is SQIVND (reference sequence). CDR3 residues: CASRSLRDKNTGELFF. The CDR3 DNA is TGTGCCAGTAGGTCCCTCCGGGACAAGAACACCGGGGAGCTGTTTTTT.

The V and J genes are TRBV7-9 and TRBJ2-2; D not certain. CDR3 length equals 16 residues. V lost 5 bases to trimming and J lost 3 bases, with 16 bases between them. Germline values: CDR1 SEHNR, CDR2 FQNEAQ (reference sequence). CDR3: CASSPIEAYYTGELFF. The DNA for the CDR3 is TGTGCCAGCAGCCCGATTGAGGCCTATTACACCGGGGAGCTGTTTTTT.

In its sample, this clonotype was seen once. The chain recombines TRBV13 with TRBJ2-4; 9 nucleotides line up with TRBD2. Germline-derived CDR1 and CDR2 are PRHDT and FYEKMQ (reference sequence). The ends lost 9 bases at V and 8 bases at J; junction bases unmatched: 23. CDR3 length: 18 residues. CDR3 bases: TGTGCCAGTACAAAATTTACCGGGGCTAGCGGGGTTTTGGACATTCAGTACTTC. Translation: CASTKFTGASGVLDIQYF.

This clonotype came up a few times. This chain joins TRBV9 and TRBJ2-6, with D uncertain. The V end was cut by 3 bases, the J end by 2 bases, with 18 bases between. Per the germline V gene, CDR1 is SGDLS and CDR2 is YYNGEE. The CDR3 is 18 residues long. CDR3 in DNA: TGTGCCAGCAGCGCTGATAAAAAGGGTGGCCCTGGGGCCAACGTCCTGACTTTC. Translated, it gives CASSADKKGGPGANVLTF.

This chain joins TRBV6-5 and TRBJ1-2; D may be TRBD1 (5 bases). Germline loops: CDR1 MNHEY, CDR2 SVGAGI. Trimming pared 2 bases from V and 8 bases from J, leaving 12 bases between. The CDR3 length is 13 residues. This CDR3 is CASSYGGGRGYTF. The CDR3 bases are TGTGCCAGCAGTTACGGGGGGGGACGGGGCTACACCTTC.

This chain links TRBV7-9 with TRBJ1-1; TRBD1 matches at 8 bases. CDR1 is SEHNR and CDR2 is FQNEAQ in the germline V gene (reference sequence). With V trimmed by 4 bases and J by 5 bases, 6 bases remained unmatched. The CDR3 is made up of 14 amino acids. The CDR3 here is CASSYVQGDTEAFF. CDR3 nucleotides: TGTGCCAGCAGCTACGTACAGGGGGATACTGAAGCTTTCTTT.

Here the CDR3 DNA reads TGTGCCAGCAGTTCCCCACGGGCCGGCGAAGGCAATCAGCCCCAGCATTTT. Protein product: CASSSPRAGEGNQPQHF. The V gene is TRBV28, the J gene TRBJ1-5, with D unresolved. The CDR3 contains 17 residues. Trimming took 4 bases from V and 2 from J, leaving 18 bases between them. Germline loops: CDR1 MDHEN, CDR2 SYDVKM.

Only a few counts were recorded for this clonotype. The chain has TRBV7-6 and TRBJ1-5; possible D gene TRBD1, 5 bases. Trimming removed 2 bases from V and 2 bases from J, with 7 bases in between. The germline V gene encodes CDR1 SGHVS and CDR2 FNYEAQ. This CDR3 has 14 residues. The CDR3 spells CASSLRDGNQPQHF. In nucleotides, the CDR3 is TGTGCCAGCAGCTTAAGGGACGGCAATCAGCCCCAGCATTTT.

In this sample, this clonotype turned up a few times. The gene calls are TRBV6-5 and TRBJ1-5, with 9 bases aligning to TRBD1. In germline, CDR1 is MNHEY, CDR2 SVGAGI. This CDR3 is 15 amino acids long. V lost 6 bases, J lost 4 bases, and 7 bases stayed unmatched. The CDR3 is CASRSDRGDNQPQHF. The CDR3 DNA follows: TGTGCCAGCAGATCGGACAGGGGCGATAATCAGCCCCAGCATTTT.